The 8 T cell receptor beta chains given below trace back to one sample, sequenced in a study of T cells in Graves' hyperthyroidism and ophthalmopathy. The source material, RNA transcripts, was used to amplify TCR beta CDR3 regions. First-round RT-PCR of the TCR CDR3 relied on the HTBI primer set. TCRdb used MiXCR to reprocess the multiplex PCR reads, holding one entry per CDR3 protein. The repertoire holds about 570,000 distinct CDR3 sequences, with under 60% as singletons. Material for sequencing was peripheral blood or thyroid tissue (not recorded which). Receptor source: an adult woman with Graves' disease, either hyperthyroidism or ophthalmopathy (not recorded which).

This clonotype was observed many times. The V and J genes are TRBV27 and TRBJ1-6; D is ambiguous. Trimming stripped 10 bases from V and 2 bases from J, with 9 bases between. This CDR3 is built from 13 residues. Germline lookup yields CDR1 MNHEY and CDR2 SMNVEV (reference sequence). This CDR3 reads CATRGTYNSPLHF. The CDR3 DNA sequence: TGTGCCACCCGGGGAACCTATAATTCACCCCTCCACTTT.

The chain joins TRBV24-1 to TRBJ1-3; D unclear. The V gene's germline CDR1 is KGHDR and CDR2 SFDVKD. The V and J ends lost 0 bases and 0 bases respectively, with 14 bases between them. The CDR3 has 18 amino acids. DNA of the CDR3: TGTGCCACCAGTGATTTGACCCGGACCTACAGCTCTGGAAACACCATATATTTT. It codes for CATSDLTRTYSSGNTIYF.

This clonotype was seen just once. V and J are TRBV29-1 and TRBJ1-2, with D unclear. The CDR3 loop spans 13 amino acids. Trimming pared 5 bases from V and 0 bases from J, leaving 10 bases between. CDR1 is SQVTM and CDR2 is ANQGSEA in the germline V gene. CDR3 nucleotide sequence: TGCAGCGTTCTGCCAATAACTAACTATGGCTACACCTTC. As protein: CSVLPITNYGYTF.

V and J are TRBV27 and TRBJ2-7, with 7 bases fitting TRBD1. This CDR3 is 14 amino acids long. V lost 10 bases, J lost 4 bases, and 13 bases stayed unmatched. Germline V CDR1 and CDR2: MNHEY, SMNVEV (reference sequence). CDR3 in amino acids: CANLVTGQYYEQYF. DNA for the CDR3: TGTGCCAACCTCGTGACAGGGCAATATTACGAGCAGTACTTC.

This clonotype came up many times. The gene calls are TRBV4-1 and TRBJ1-4; D is uncertain. This CDR3 has 14 amino acids. Germline loops: CDR1 MGHRA, CDR2 YSYEKL. The V and J ends lost 3 bases and 4 bases respectively, with 9 bases between them. CDR3 sequence: CASSQWQNNEKLFF. The CDR3 DNA reads TGCGCCAGCAGCCAGTGGCAGAATAATGAAAAACTGTTTTTT.

This clonotype was detected ten times or more. The CDR3 DNA reads as TGTGCCAGCAGCCATACTAGCGAAGATTACGAGCAGTACTTC. The encoded protein is CASSHTSEDYEQYF. The V and J genes are TRBV4-2 and TRBJ2-7, with 7 bases that match TRBD2. V lost 3 bases and J lost 4; bases outside the gene matches: 6. Germline V lookup: CDR1 LGHNA, CDR2 YNFKEQ. The CDR3 spans 14 residues.

The CDR3 DNA reads as TGTGCCACCAGCAGAGAGTTACATAGCAATCAGCCCCAGCATTTT. Its translation: CATSRELHSNQPQHF. The chain uses TRBV15 and TRBJ1-5; D ambiguous. The CDR3 is made up of 15 amino acids. In germline, CDR1 is LNHNV, CDR2 YYDKDF (reference sequence). V lost 0 bases and J 0 bases, leaving 6 bases between the germline ends. The variable domain in full, with the rest retrieved from reference TRBV15 and TRBJ1-5, is DAMVIQNPRYQVTQFGKPVTLSCSQTLNHNVMYWYQQKSSQAPKLLFHYYDKDFNNEADTPDNFQSRRPNTSFCFLDIRSPGLGDTAMYLCATSRELHSNQPQHFGDGTRLSIL.

The V and J genes are TRBV10-1 and TRBJ1-3; a weak D match, TRBD1 (5 bases). This CDR3 has 18 amino acids. Trimming took 5 bases from V and 9 from J, leaving 29 bases between them. CDR1 and CDR2 from the germline V gene are WNHNN and SYGVQD (reference sequence). The CDR3: CASSPRAGIAVGPGTIYF. The CDR3 nucleotides read TGCGCCAGCAGTCCCAGGGCCGGGATCGCGGTGGGGCCGGGCACCATATATTTT.